Listed below are T cell receptor beta chains from one sample, sequenced in a study of T cell repertoires in cytomegalovirus infection. TCRdb reprocessed the reads with MiXCR, giving one entry per CDR3 protein. Of some 700,000 distinct CDR3 sequences in the sample, roughly a third were seen once. Their recognized antigens are unknown. The source material was cultured PBMCs, sampled from culture after CMV antigen stimulation. All receptors come from a human donor in good health (CMV status not recorded). Some clones in this sample may be carry-over from other donors' samples. The CDR3 runs from the conserved cysteine through the conserved F or W. Fields, in order: clone size, V gene, J gene, D gene, CDR3 protein, CDR3 DNA. D genes are given only for firm matches. Clone sizes are given selectively: once, few, many, or a class where the clone is expanded.

>.|TRBV29-1|TRBJ2-7|.
CSVERGYDGQYF
TGCAGCGTTGAAAGGGGATACGATGGGCAGTACTTC
>.|TRBV2|TRBJ2-3|.
CASQWGGRSDTQYF
TGTGCCAGCCAGTGGGGGGGGCGATCAGATACGCAGTATTTT
>many|TRBV27|TRBJ2-7|TRBD2
CASAFTSGIGEQYF
TGTGCCAGTGCCTTTACCAGCGGGATCGGCGAGCAGTACTTC
>.|TRBV10-3|TRBJ1-6|.
CAIGVPGSPLHF
TGTGCCATCGGGGTCCCGGGTTCACCCCTCCACTTT
>few|TRBV5-1|TRBJ2-5|.
CASSAGHRVGETQYF
TGCGCCAGCAGCGCGGGGCACAGGGTTGGGGAGACCCAGTACTTC
>.|TRBV20-1|TRBJ1-1|.
CSARGLRGARLEAFF
TGCAGTGCTCGAGGTCTCAGGGGCGCACGGCTTGAAGCTTTCTTT
>once|TRBV20-1|TRBJ1-1|.
CSARVGGPYTEAFF
TGCAGTGCTAGAGTTGGGGGGCCCTACACTGAAGCTTTCTTT
>.|TRBV7-6|TRBJ1-5|TRBD1
CASSGQESNQPQHF
TGTGCCAGCAGCGGACAGGAGAGCAATCAGCCCCAGCATTTT
>.|TRBV7-2|TRBJ2-3|TRBD2
CASSLDGGGFTDTQYF
TGTGCCAGCAGCTTAGATGGCGGGGGGTTCACAGATACGCAGTATTTT
>many|TRBV12-3/TRBV12-4|TRBJ1-4|.
CASSLSAGNEKLFF
TGTGCCAGCAGTTTATCGGCGGGTAATGAAAAACTGTTTTTT
>few|TRBV7-9|TRBJ1-2|.
CASSLRPASGGYTF
TGTGCCAGCAGCCTCAGGCCGGCTTCGGGTGGCTACACCTTC
>.|TRBV12-3/TRBV12-4|TRBJ2-6|.
CASSSYTGANVLTF
TGTGCCAGCAGCAGTTATACTGGGGCCAACGTCCTGACTTTC
>few|TRBV7-2|TRBJ2-5|TRBD1
CASSLGTGTLETQYF
TGTGCCAGCAGCTTAGGGACAGGGACTCTGGAGACCCAGTACTTC
>once|TRBV9|TRBJ2-2|.
CASSVALETGELFF
TGTGCCAGCAGCGTAGCGCTCGAGACCGGGGAGCTGTTTTTT
>many|TRBV7-2|TRBJ2-3|TRBD2
CASSGLAGAVADTQYF
TGTGCCAGCAGCGGGCTAGCGGGGGCAGTGGCAGATACGCAGTATTTT
>few|TRBV7-2|TRBJ2-5|.
CASSLSTGIGAQYF
TGTGCCAGCAGCTTATCGACAGGTATCGGGGCCCAGTACTTC
>few|TRBV6-2/TRBV6-3|TRBJ1-6|TRBD1
CASSFPGTVNSPLHF
TGTGCCAGCAGTTTCCCCGGGACAGTCAATTCACCCCTCCACTTT
>few|TRBV7-8|TRBJ2-7|.
CASSLGGPTFEQYF
TGTGCCAGCAGCTTAGGGGGGCCTACCTTCGAGCAGTACTTC
>.|TRBV12-3/TRBV12-4|TRBJ2-3|TRBD2
CASSPRRTSGGDTQYF
TGTGCCAGCAGTCCTAGGAGGACTAGCGGTGGGGATACGCAGTATTTT
>few|TRBV6-5|TRBJ2-7|TRBD1
CASSYSQGEADEQYF
TGTGCCAGCAGTTACTCACAGGGGGAGGCGGACGAGCAGTACTTC
>once|TRBV11-2|TRBJ1-6|.
CASSLQGLSPLHF
TGTGCCAGCAGCTTACAGGGGTTGTCACCCCTCCACTTT
>.|TRBV28|TRBJ1-3|TRBD1
CASSTYRDRASGNTIYF
TGTGCCAGCAGTACTTACCGGGACAGAGCCTCTGGAAACACCATATATTTT
>.|TRBV11-3|TRBJ2-1|.
CASSFTHSSYNEQFF
TGTGCCAGCAGCTTTACTCATAGCTCCTACAATGAGCAGTTCTTC
>few|TRBV6-2/TRBV6-3|TRBJ2-5|.
CASSRQWETQYF
TGTGCCAGCAGCCGACAGTGGGAGACCCAGTACTTC
>many|TRBV7-8|TRBJ2-3|TRBD2
CASSSRLARKDTQYF
TGTGCCAGCAGCTCCCGACTAGCCCGTAAAGATACGCAGTATTTT
>.|TRBV19|TRBJ2-4|TRBD1
CASSMRQGSNIQYF
TGTGCCAGTAGTATGAGACAGGGGTCAAACATTCAGTACTTC
>.|TRBV29-1|TRBJ2-5|TRBD2
CSVGEGETQYF
TGCAGCGTGGGGGAGGGAGAGACCCAGTACTTC
>few|TRBV4-1|TRBJ2-7|TRBD2
CASSQRLAGGEQYF
TGCGCCAGCAGCCAAAGATTAGCGGGAGGCGAGCAGTACTTC
>many|TRBV7-2|TRBJ2-3|.
CASSLARDFADTQYF
TGTGCCAGCAGCTTAGCGCGGGACTTCGCGGATACGCAGTATTTT
>few|TRBV7-2|TRBJ2-1|.
CASSVQGYSPHEQFF
TGTGCCAGCAGCGTACAGGGTTATTCCCCCCATGAGCAGTTCTTC
>.|TRBV6-5|TRBJ1-1|.
CASSYSLTVNTEAFF
TGTGCCAGCAGTTACTCCTTAACAGTAAACACTGAAGCTTTCTTT
>.|TRBV7-2|TRBJ1-2|.
CASSRDPGTGYTF
TGTGCCAGCAGCCGGGACCCTGGAACTGGCTACACCTTC
>.|TRBV6-1|TRBJ1-3|.
CASRPPGLHTIYF
TGTGCCAGCAGACCGCCGGGCCTACACACCATATATTTT
>few|TRBV5-3|TRBJ1-6|TRBD1
CARSTTQGVYNSPLHF
TGTGCCAGAAGCACGACCCAGGGGGTGTATAATTCACCCCTCCACTTT
>many|TRBV7-2|TRBJ2-4|.
CASSLSIGPRGGAKNIQYF
TGTGCCAGCAGCTTATCGATTGGGCCCAGGGGAGGGGCCAAAAACATTCAGTACTTC
>.|TRBV12-3/TRBV12-4|TRBJ2-4|.
CASSPAGQNIQYF
TGTGCCAGCAGCCCGGCGGGGCAAAACATTCAGTACTTC
>.|TRBV29-1|TRBJ2-3|.
CSGQGTDTQYF
TGCAGCGGACAGGGCACAGATACGCAGTATTTT
>.|TRBV6-5|TRBJ1-1|.
CASTPGHPNTEAFF
TGTGCCAGCACTCCGGGACACCCGAACACTGAAGCTTTCTTT
>.|TRBV24-1|TRBJ2-3|.
CATSDGGPAYTDTQYF
TGTGCCACCAGTGATGGGGGGCCCGCTTACACAGATACGCAGTATTTT
>many|TRBV12-3/TRBV12-4|TRBJ1-2|TRBD1
CASTDRAYGYTF
TGTGCCAGCACCGACAGGGCGTATGGCTACACCTTC
>few|TRBV5-3|TRBJ2-2|.
CASSFGGTDGELFF
TGTGCCAGCAGCTTTGGAGGTACGGACGGGGAGCTGTTTTTT
>.|TRBV20-1|TRBJ1-1|TRBD1
CSARAPGQGVNTEAFF
TGCAGTGCTAGAGCGCCGGGACAGGGGGTTAACACTGAAGCTTTCTTT
>.|TRBV7-2|TRBJ2-7|TRBD2
CASKPSGLSYEQYF
TGTGCCAGCAAACCTAGCGGCCTCTCCTACGAGCAGTACTTC
>.|TRBV7-2|TRBJ2-4|.
CASSPRQKNIQYF
TGTGCCAGCAGCCCCCGACAGAAAAACATTCAGTACTTC
>.|TRBV4-1|TRBJ2-4|.
CASSDRSLAKNIQYF
TGCGCCAGCAGCGACAGGTCTCTAGCCAAAAACATTCAGTACTTC
>many|TRBV7-8|TRBJ1-5|.
CASSLNPAQNQPQHF
TGTGCCAGCAGCTTAAATCCGGCGCAGAATCAGCCCCAGCATTTT
>few|TRBV7-2|TRBJ2-7|TRBD1
CASSLIPQGSGGEQYF
TGTGCCAGCAGCCTAATCCCTCAAGGGTCAGGGGGCGAGCAGTACTTC
>.|TRBV2|TRBJ2-1|.
CASPKGLAIGQFF
TGTGCCAGCCCTAAGGGGCTAGCTATCGGGCAGTTCTTC
>.|TRBV10-2|TRBJ2-3|TRBD2
CASSGTSGTTDTQYF
TGCGCCAGCAGTGGGACTAGCGGGACGACAGATACGCAGTATTTT
>.|TRBV20-1|TRBJ1-6|TRBD1
CSARLSGTGGSPLHF
TGCAGTGCTAGACTTAGTGGGACAGGTGGATCACCCCTCCACTTT
>many|TRBV7-2|TRBJ1-2|TRBD1
CASSLEQGLDYGYTF
TGTGCCAGCAGCTTAGAACAGGGGCTAGACTATGGCTACACCTTC
>.|TRBV10-3|TRBJ2-5|TRBD1
CAISDSAGGQETQYF
TGTGCCATCAGTGACTCGGCAGGGGGCCAAGAGACCCAGTACTTC
>.|TRBV6-6|TRBJ1-5|.
CASSYPGYGDSNQPQHF
TGTGCCAGCAGTTACCCAGGATACGGCGATAGCAATCAGCCCCAGCATTTT